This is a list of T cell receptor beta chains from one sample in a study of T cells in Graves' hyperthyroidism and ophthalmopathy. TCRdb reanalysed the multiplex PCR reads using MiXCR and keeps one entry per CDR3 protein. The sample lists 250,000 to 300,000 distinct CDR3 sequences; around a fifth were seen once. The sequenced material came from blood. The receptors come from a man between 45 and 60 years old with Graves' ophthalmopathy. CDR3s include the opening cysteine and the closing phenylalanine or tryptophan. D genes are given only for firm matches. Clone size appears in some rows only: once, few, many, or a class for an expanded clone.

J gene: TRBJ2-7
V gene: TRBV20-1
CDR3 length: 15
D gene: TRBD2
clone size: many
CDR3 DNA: TGCAGTGCTTACTCGACTAGCGGGAGAGCCTACGAGCAGTACTTC
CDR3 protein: CSAYSTSGRAYEQYF

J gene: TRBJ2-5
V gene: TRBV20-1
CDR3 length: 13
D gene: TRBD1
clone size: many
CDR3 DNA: TGCAGTGCTAGAGCGGGACAGAGAGAGACCCAGTACTTC
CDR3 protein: CSARAGQRETQYF

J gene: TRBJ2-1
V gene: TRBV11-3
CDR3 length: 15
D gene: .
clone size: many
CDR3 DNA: TGTGCCAACAGCCCGAGGGGCGGGATGGGCAATGAGCAGTTCTTC
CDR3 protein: CANSPRGGMGNEQFF

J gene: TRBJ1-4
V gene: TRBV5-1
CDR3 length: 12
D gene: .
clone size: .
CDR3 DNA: TGCGCCAGCAGCCCCGGCAGAGAAAAACTGTTTTTT
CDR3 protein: CASSPGREKLFF

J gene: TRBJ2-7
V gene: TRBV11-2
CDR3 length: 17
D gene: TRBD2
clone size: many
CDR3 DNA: TGTGCCAGCAGCTTAAGTCCGGGACTAGCGGGCCTCTCAGGGCAGTACTTC
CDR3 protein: CASSLSPGLAGLSGQYF

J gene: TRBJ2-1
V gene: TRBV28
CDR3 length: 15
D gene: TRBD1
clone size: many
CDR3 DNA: TGTGCCAGCAACCCAGCCGGGACAGGGGGCCTTGAGCAGTTCTTC
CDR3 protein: CASNPAGTGGLEQFF

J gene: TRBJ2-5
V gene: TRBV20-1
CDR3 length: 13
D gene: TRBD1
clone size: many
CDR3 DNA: TGCAGTGCTAGTAGGACAGGGATCGGGACCCAGTACTTC
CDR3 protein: CSASRTGIGTQYF

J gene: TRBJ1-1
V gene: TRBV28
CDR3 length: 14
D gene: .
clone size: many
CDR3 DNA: TGTGCCAGCAGCTTCATGGGTCGTGCTATGTTGGCTTTCTTT
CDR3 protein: CASSFMGRAMLAFF

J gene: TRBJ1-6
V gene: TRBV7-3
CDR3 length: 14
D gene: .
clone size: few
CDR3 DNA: TGTGCCAGCAGCACCGGGGGGAGTGGTTCACCCCTCCACTTT
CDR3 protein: CASSTGGSGSPLHF

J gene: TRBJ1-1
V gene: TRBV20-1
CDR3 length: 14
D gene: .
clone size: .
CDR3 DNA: TGCAGTGCTAGAGTTTCCGGGGTGAACACTGAAGCTTTCTTT
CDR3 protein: CSARVSGVNTEAFF

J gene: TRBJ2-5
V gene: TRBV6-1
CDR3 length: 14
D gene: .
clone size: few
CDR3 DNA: TGTGCCAGCAGTTCGGACGGACTCCAAGAGACCCAGTACTTC
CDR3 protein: CASSSDGLQETQYF

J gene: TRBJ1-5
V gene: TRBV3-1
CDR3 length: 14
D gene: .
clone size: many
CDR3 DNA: TGTGCCAGCAGCCGGCGGGGGAGTGATCAGCCCCAGCATTTT
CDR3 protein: CASSRRGSDQPQHF

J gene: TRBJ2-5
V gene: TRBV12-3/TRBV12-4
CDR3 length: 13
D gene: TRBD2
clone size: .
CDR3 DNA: TGTGCCAGCCTACTAGCGGGAGCGGAGACCCAGTACTTC
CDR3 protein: CASLLAGAETQYF

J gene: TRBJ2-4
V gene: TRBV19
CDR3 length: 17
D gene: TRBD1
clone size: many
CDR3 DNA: TGTGCCAGTAGTATGGGCAGGGGGATCTTAGCCAAAAACATTCAGTACTTC
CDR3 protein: CASSMGRGILAKNIQYF

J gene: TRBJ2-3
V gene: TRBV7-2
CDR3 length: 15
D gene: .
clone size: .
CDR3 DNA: TGTGCCAGCAGGCGGGACATCGGGGTTACAGATACGCAGTATTTT
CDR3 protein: CASRRDIGVTDTQYF

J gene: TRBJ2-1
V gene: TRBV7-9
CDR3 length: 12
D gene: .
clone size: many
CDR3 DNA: TGTGCCAGCACCACACAGGGCTATGAGCAGTTCTTC
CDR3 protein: CASTTQGYEQFF

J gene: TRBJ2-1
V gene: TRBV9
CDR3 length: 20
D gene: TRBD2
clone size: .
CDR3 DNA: TGTGCCAGCAGCGTAGCTCCCCTAGCGGGAGGGCGGAGCTCCTACAATGAGCAGTTCTTC
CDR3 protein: CASSVAPLAGGRSSYNEQFF

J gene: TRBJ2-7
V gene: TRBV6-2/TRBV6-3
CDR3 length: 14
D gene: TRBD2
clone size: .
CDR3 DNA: TGTGCCAGCAGTACTAGCGGGGCCACCTACGGGCAGTACTTC
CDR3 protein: CASSTSGATYGQYF

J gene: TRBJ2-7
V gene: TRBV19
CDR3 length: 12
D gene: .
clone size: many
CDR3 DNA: TGTGCCAGTAGGGGGGACGCCTACGAGCAGTACTTC
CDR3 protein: CASRGDAYEQYF

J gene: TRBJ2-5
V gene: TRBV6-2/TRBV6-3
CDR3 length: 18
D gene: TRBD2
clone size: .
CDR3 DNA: TGTGCCAGCAGTGGGACTAGCGGGAGGCCGTCTCGAGTAGAGACCCAGTACTTC
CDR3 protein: CASSGTSGRPSRVETQYF

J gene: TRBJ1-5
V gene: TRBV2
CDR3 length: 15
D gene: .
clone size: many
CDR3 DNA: TGTGCCAGCAGCCTGGACAGCCGAGGCGGTCAGCCCCAGCATTTT
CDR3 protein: CASSLDSRGGQPQHF

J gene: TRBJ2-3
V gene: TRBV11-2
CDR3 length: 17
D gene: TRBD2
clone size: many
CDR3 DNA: TGTGCCAGCAGCTTTGCACTAGCGGGAGGTGGAACAGATACGCAGTATTTT
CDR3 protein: CASSFALAGGGTDTQYF

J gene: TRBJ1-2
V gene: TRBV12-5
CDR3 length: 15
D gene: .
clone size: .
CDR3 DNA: TGTGCTAGTGGCCGAGATTTGGGTAATTTCTATGGCTACACCTTC
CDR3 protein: CASGRDLGNFYGYTF

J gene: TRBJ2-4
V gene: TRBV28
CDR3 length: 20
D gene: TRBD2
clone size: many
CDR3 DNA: TGTGCCAGCAGTTTGAGGGTGACTAGCGGGAGGGCCTTAGCCAAAAACATTCAGTACTTC
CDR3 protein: CASSLRVTSGRALAKNIQYF

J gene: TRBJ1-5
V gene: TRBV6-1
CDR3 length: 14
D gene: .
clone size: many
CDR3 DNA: TGTGCCAGTCACTGGGGAGGGGACAATCAGCCCCAGCATTTT
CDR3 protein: CASHWGGDNQPQHF

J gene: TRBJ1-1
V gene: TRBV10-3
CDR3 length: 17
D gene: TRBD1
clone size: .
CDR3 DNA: TGTGCCACCAGTGATTACGGACAGGGTGAGGGCCTTCCTGAAGCTTTCTTT
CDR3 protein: CATSDYGQGEGLPEAFF

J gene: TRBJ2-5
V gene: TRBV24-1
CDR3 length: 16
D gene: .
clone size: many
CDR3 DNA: TGTGCCACCAGTGGACCCACCCTTGGGAACCAAGAGACCCAGTACTTC
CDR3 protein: CATSGPTLGNQETQYF

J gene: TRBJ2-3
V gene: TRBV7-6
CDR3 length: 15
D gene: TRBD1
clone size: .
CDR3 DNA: TGTGCCAGCAGCTTACTGACAGGGGGCAAGGATACGCAGTATTTT
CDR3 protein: CASSLLTGGKDTQYF

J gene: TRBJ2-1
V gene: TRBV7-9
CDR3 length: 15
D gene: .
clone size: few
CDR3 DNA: TGTGCCAGCATCAATGCTAGTAACCGCCACAATGAGCAGTTCTTC
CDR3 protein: CASINASNRHNEQFF